These 22 T cell receptor beta chains came from one sample sequenced in a study of cytomegalovirus exposure and HLA in healthy donors. Primers included in the PCR were 60 Vbeta and 13 Jbeta primers. Libraries were prepared by immunoSEQ multiplex PCR; TCRdb keeps only in-frame clonotypes and omits some of them. The sample lists under 200,000 clones, roughly 82% occurring once. Source material: PBMCs. The source is a woman aged 45-59 years in good health and CMV-seronegative.

The chain couples TRBV6-1 to TRBJ1-5, with no clear D. The V and J ends lost 2 bases and 4 bases respectively, with 18 bases between them. Germline values: CDR1 MNHNS, CDR2 SASEGT. This CDR3 comprises 17 residues. The CDR3 bases are TGTGCCAGCAGTGAATGGGCCGCGGGGAATTTAAATCAGCCCCAGCATTTT. It specifies CASSEWAAGNLNQPQHF.

The chain links TRBV5-8 to TRBJ2-2, with 8 bases fitting TRBD1. The junction had 6 bases not matched to a gene; V was cut back by 10 bases and J by 1 base. The CDR3 runs 14 residues. Germline V gives CDR1 SGHTS, CDR2 YDEGEE. The CDR3 DNA sequence: TGTGCCGCGACCGGGACAGGGAACACCGGGGAGCTGTTTTTT. Amino acids: CAATGTGNTGELFF.

The V and J genes are TRBV7-3 and TRBJ2-1, with D possibly being TRBD2 (5 bases). Deletions cut 4 bases from V and 2 bases from J, with 6 bases between. CDR3 length: 13 amino acids. Germline-derived CDR1 and CDR2 are SGHTA and FQGTGA. The CDR3 coding sequence is TGTGCCAGCAGCTCCGGGGCCTACAATGAGCAGTTCTTC. Its protein product is CASSSGAYNEQFF.

The chain has TRBV30 and TRBJ1-1; 9 bases match TRBD1. CDR1 and CDR2 from the germline V gene are GTSNPN and SVGIG (reference sequence). Unmatched junction bases numbered 6, after V lost 7 bases and J lost 3 bases. This CDR3 spans 13 amino acids. The CDR3 loop is CASTGGRDTEAFF. The CDR3 DNA follows: TGTGCCTCGACAGGGGGGCGTGACACTGAAGCTTTCTTT.

CDR3 in DNA: TGTGCCACCAGCAGCCCGGGACAGGGGGCGATAACTGGCTACACCTTC. Translation: CATSSPGQGAITGYTF. The rearrangement links TRBV15 to TRBJ1-2; TRBD1 agrees at 12 bases. V shed 3 bases and J 7 bases; nucleotides not matched to a gene: 9. The CDR3 is 16 residues long. CDR1 LNHNV and CDR2 YYDKDF come from the germline V gene (reference sequence).

This clone was detected a few times. The chain carries TRBV11-2 and TRBJ2-7, with 10 positions matching TRBD2. With V trimmed by 4 bases and J by 2 bases, 5 bases remained unmatched. The V gene's germline CDR1 is SGHAT and CDR2 FQNNGV. The CDR3 runs 15 residues. Here the CDR3 DNA reads TGTGCCAGCAGCTCACTAGCGGGGAAGACCTACGAGCAGTACTTC. Its protein product is CASSSLAGKTYEQYF.

Points on this clone: Distinct nucleotide sequences in the sample also encode this CDR3. The CDR3 here is CASSQGLAGAYEQYF. CDR3 coding DNA: TGTGCCAGCAGCCAAGGACTAGCGGGAGCCTACGAGCAGTACTTC. The chain combines TRBV4-2 with TRBJ2-7; TRBD2 matches at 12 bases. The trim removed 1 base at V and 2 bases at J, leaving 0 bases unmatched. The CDR3 runs 15 residues. The germline CDR1 and CDR2 sequences are LGHNA and YNFKEQ.

The chain links TRBV5-5 to TRBJ2-1; TRBD2 matches 8 bases. The CDR3 is 16 residues long. Trimming removed 1 base from V and 7 bases from J; junction bases left unmatched: 10. Germline CDR1 and CDR2: SGHKS and YYEKEE (reference sequence). This chain's CDR3 is CASSLLASGSGNEQFF. The DNA for the CDR3 is TGTGCCAGCAGCTTGTTGGCCAGCGGGAGCGGAAATGAGCAGTTCTTC.

This chain joins TRBV28 and TRBJ2-7; possibly TRBD1 for D (6 bases). Germline V lookup: CDR1 MDHEN, CDR2 SYDVKM. This CDR3 contains 14 residues. Between the trimmed V and J ends, which lost 3 bases and 2 bases, there was a span of 11 bases. The CDR3 nucleotides are TGTGCCAGCAGTTTCCCCTCAGGGGCCTACGAGCAGTACTTC. This translates into CASSFPSGAYEQYF.

This clone was seen more than once but under ten times. The chain joins TRBV28 to TRBJ2-7, with 8 nucleotides matching TRBD2. The germline CDR1 and CDR2 sequences are MDHEN and SYDVKM. The V and J ends lost 4 bases and 9 bases, in that order; junction bases with no gene match: 17. This CDR3 is 16 amino acids long. CDR3: CASSWDGSGSRRGQYF. In nucleotides, the CDR3 is TGTGCCAGCAGTTGGGACGGAAGCGGGAGTCGGAGAGGGCAGTACTTC.

This clone was seen only once. The chain recombines TRBV18 with TRBJ1-1, with D possibly matching TRBD1 (6 bases). The V gene lost 0 bases and the J gene lost 8 bases, with 16 bases spanning the gap. The CDR3 is made up of 15 amino acids. In germline, CDR1 is KGHSH, CDR2 LQKENI. The DNA of the CDR3 is TGTGCCAGCTCACCACCGAGGACAGACACCTCGGAAGCTTTCTTT. Translated, it gives CASSPPRTDTSEAFF.

The chain recombines TRBV6-1 with TRBJ2-5; 9 bases match TRBD2. The length of the CDR3 is 17 residues. J lost 3 bases, V lost 4 bases, and 12 bases had no gene match. Germline V lookup: CDR1 MNHNS, CDR2 SASEGT. The chain's CDR3 is CASSGDWREGKEETQYF. The DNA for the CDR3 is TGTGCCAGCAGTGGTGACTGGCGGGAGGGAAAGGAAGAGACCCAGTACTTC.

The CDR3 DNA reads as TGTGCCAGCAGCCCCTGGCAGCAGCGGGAGTACGAGCAGTACTTC. Its translation is CASSPWQQREYEQYF. The rearrangement joins TRBV9 to TRBJ2-7, with TRBD2 matching 8 bases. Germline V lookup: CDR1 SGDLS, CDR2 YYNGEE. The length of the CDR3 is 15 residues. J lost 4 bases, V lost 4 bases, and 10 bases had no gene match.

This clone has only a few counts. Here the CDR3 DNA reads TGTGCCACCAGCAGAATAAGCAATCAGCCCCAGCATTTT. Protein: CATSRISNQPQHF. The rearrangement links TRBV15 to TRBJ1-5; D is ambiguous. There are 13 residues in the CDR3. V was pared by 2 bases and J by 1 base, with 3 bases between. The germline V gene encodes CDR1 LNHNV and CDR2 YYDKDF (reference sequence).

The chain has TRBV2 and TRBJ2-5; possibly TRBD1 for D (5 bases). The V end was cut by 8 bases, the J end by 5 bases, with 9 bases between. The CDR3 is 11 amino acids. CDR1 is SNHLY, CDR2 FYNNEI, per germline. CDR3 DNA sequence: TGTGCCAGCCAGGGTTGGGAGACCCAGTACTTC. Protein product: CASQGWETQYF.

This sequence joins TRBV10-3 and TRBJ1-5; TRBD1 is a possible D gene (5 bases). V was clipped by 4 bases and J by 5 bases, with 6 bases between them. Looked up from germline, CDR1 is ENHRY and CDR2 is SYGVKD. The CDR3 is 12 residues long. The CDR3 nucleotides read TGTGCCATCAGTGGGGGGGATCAGCCCCAGCATTTT. As protein: CAISGGDQPQHF.

The chain is built from TRBV29-1 and TRBJ1-1; D possibly corresponds to TRBD1 (5 bases). The V end lost 7 bases, the J end lost 0 bases, and 12 bases lay between the germline ends. The CDR3 is 13 amino acids. Germline values: CDR1 SQVTM, CDR2 ANQGSEA. CDR3 nucleotides: TGCAGCGGTCGGCGGGGCCTGAACACTGAAGCTTTCTTT. This gives the protein CSGRRGLNTEAFF.

This clone was detected only a few times. This chain joins TRBV30 and TRBJ1-2, with 9 bases aligning to TRBD1. The ends lost 5 bases at V and 6 bases at J; junction bases unmatched: 16. Germline assignment: CDR1 GTSNPN and CDR2 SVGIG (reference sequence). CDR3 length: 16 residues. The CDR3 reads CAWHTPGQGKGNGYTF. DNA of the CDR3: TGTGCCTGGCATACTCCGGGACAGGGAAAGGGGAATGGCTACACCTTC.

The chain has TRBV28 and TRBJ2-1; 8 bases align to TRBD1. CDR1 and CDR2 from the germline V gene are MDHEN and SYDVKM. The CDR3 loop spans 15 amino acids. V lost 7 bases and J lost 2; bases outside the gene matches: 7. CDR3 amino acids: CASILGQGPYNEQFF. Written as DNA, the CDR3 is TGTGCCAGCATCCTTGGACAGGGACCCTACAATGAGCAGTTCTTC.

The chain links TRBV5-8 to TRBJ2-1, with 12 bases aligning to TRBD2. Germline CDR1 is SGHTS and CDR2 is YDEGEE. The CDR3 runs to 16 residues. Trimming cost V 3 bases and J 9 bases; bases outside gene matches: 10. Written as DNA, the CDR3 is TGTGCCAGCAGCTCGAGGGCACTAGCGGGGGGCGGTGAGCAGTTCTTC. This translates into CASSSRALAGGGEQFF.

V and J are TRBV6-5 and TRBJ1-3, with D unclear. The V gene's germline CDR1 is MNHEY and CDR2 SVGAGI. CDR3 length equals 15 residues. Trimming left V 0 bases short and J 2 bases short, with 8 bases between. The CDR3 sequence: CASSYSSTPGNTIYF. The CDR3 coding sequence is TGTGCCAGCAGTTACTCGTCGACACCTGGAAACACCATATATTTT.

The chain joins TRBV7-8 to TRBJ1-4, with 9 bases fitting TRBD1. V gave up 5 bases and J gave up 14 bases; unmatched junction bases: 18. Looked up from germline, CDR1 is SGHVS and CDR2 is FQNEAQ. The CDR3 consists of 16 residues. The CDR3 here is CASSPTPGQGMVGLFF. The CDR3, as DNA: TGTGCCAGCAGCCCTACCCCGGGACAGGGAATGGTAGGGCTGTTTTTT.